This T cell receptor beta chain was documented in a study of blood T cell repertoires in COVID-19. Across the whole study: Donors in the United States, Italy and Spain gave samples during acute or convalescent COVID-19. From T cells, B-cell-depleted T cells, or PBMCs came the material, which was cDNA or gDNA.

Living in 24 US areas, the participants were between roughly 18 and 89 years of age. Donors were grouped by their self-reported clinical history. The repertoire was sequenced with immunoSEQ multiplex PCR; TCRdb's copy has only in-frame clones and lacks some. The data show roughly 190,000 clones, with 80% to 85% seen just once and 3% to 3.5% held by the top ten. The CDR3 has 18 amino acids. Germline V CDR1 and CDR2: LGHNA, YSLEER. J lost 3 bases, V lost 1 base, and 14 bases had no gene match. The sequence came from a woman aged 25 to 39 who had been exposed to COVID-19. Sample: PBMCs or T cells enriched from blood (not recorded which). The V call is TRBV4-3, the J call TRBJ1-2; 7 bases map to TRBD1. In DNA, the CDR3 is TGCGCCAGCAGCCAAGCCAACGGCCCCAGACAGGGTGACTATGGCTACACCTTC. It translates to CASSQANGPRQGDYGYTF.